The source of this T cell receptor beta chain is a study of cytomegalovirus exposure and HLA in healthy donors (dated by TCRdb to about 2017). Regarding the study in general: According to an earlier analysis of around 600 of the donors, 150 million to 200 million T cells yielded 90 million to 130 million unique TCR beta sequences and approximately 280 Gb of sequence data. An early release covering approximately 600 HLA-typed donors comprised approximately 300 gigabases of sequencing data and approximately 85 million unique TCR sequences. The genetic ancestry cluster associated with self-reported Caucasian donors included over 65% of the 398 genotyped donors. The study was designed to test whether signatures of past pathogen exposure could be identified by cataloging public T cell receptors. The T cell repertoires of around 730 subjects were profiled by immunosequencing and related to cytomegalovirus serostatus. Besides the first cohort of 500 to 700 subjects, a separate validation cohort made up of about 120 different subjects was used. The study combined high-throughput TCR immunosequencing, statistical association of individual TCRs with disease status, and machine learning to predict cytomegalovirus infection status. In a later analysis, previously published TCR beta repertoires from about 670 donors were re-analyzed and high-resolution HLA genotyping was added so that TCR occurrence patterns could be studied. Rather than using new phenotypic data, the later analysis identified candidate immune exposures from TCR beta sequences and from how often those sequences occurred across donors. To decide whether each TCR beta V gene segment behaved as functional or pseudogenic, an earlier analysis of approximately 600 of the donors relied on high-throughput TCR beta sequencing. Donor age, sex, ethnicity and CMV serostatus were compiled alongside the repertoire data. In a later genetic analysis, genome-wide SNP genotypes for about 65% of the 666 donors were used, and that subset was treated as a discovery cohort. Every repertoire in the discovery cohort had been generated on one and the same sequencing platform. Both class I and class II loci were covered by HLA typing, at four-digit resolution. The number of donors typed differed by locus, with 629-630 for A, B, C, DRB1 and DQB1, around 560 for DQA1, some 570 for DPA1, and about 450 for DPB1. Because of strong linkage in the cohort, a handful of DR-DQ haplotypes were treated as single units for association and clustering. Across 398 genotyped donors of the cohort, an average of about 240,000 unique TCR beta nucleotide sequences per donor were sequenced, and roughly 20% of those sequences were non-productive.

The library relied on the immunoSEQ multiplex PCR assay. A mixture of 60 forward primers for TCR Vbeta segments and 13 reverse primers for TCR Jbeta segments was used in the multiplex PCR. Amplification of the CDR3 region of rearranged TCR beta genes was performed with a multiplex PCR assay on genomic DNA. On the Illumina HiSeq System, the amplified TCR beta libraries were sequenced as 87-base-pair reads. On the authors' methods: In a later analysis, roughly 80 million unique TCR beta chains were counted across the 650 to 700 repertoires, and roughly 10 million of these chains were shared by at least two donors. A nearest-neighbor algorithm error-corrected the raw reads and collapsed the reads into unique sequences, merging closely related sequences to remove PCR and sequencing errors. Alignment of CDR3 sequences to IMGT reference sequences was used to assign V, D and J gene segments. For a sequence to be retained, a match of at least six nucleotides to both a V gene segment and a J gene segment was required. Rearrangements were called productive when the CDR3 lacked stop codons and stayed in frame with V and J; all others were non-productive. CDR3 was defined according to IMGT convention as the region running from the second conserved V-encoded cysteine to the conserved J-encoded phenylalanine. In an earlier analysis of 500 to 650 of the donors, sequences lacking an unambiguous match to a single V gene segment were excluded. An earlier analysis of a few hundred of the donors called V segments functional above 56.7% productive rearrangements and segregating when the between-donor standard deviation exceeded 5%. A statistical classification framework was built to diagnose cytomegalovirus status from the catalog of TCR beta chain sequences. In a later analysis, V and J genes were assigned by comparing TCR nucleotide sequences against IMGT/GENE-DB human TR gene sequences. Using the TCRdist pipeline, a later analysis assigned CDR3 sequences along with most-parsimonious VDJ recombination scenarios. In a later analysis, each TCR beta chain was defined by its CDR3 amino acid sequence together with its V-gene family, and reads lacking a unique V-gene family were excluded. In a later analysis, 550 to 650 highly shared, low-generation-probability nucleotide sequences were removed to address suspected cross-contamination and a sequencing artifact. A later analysis calculated a clonal expansion index for each public chain from normalized within-repertoire ranks of inferred template counts. In a later analysis, generation probabilities were computed using a VDJ recombination model fitted to out-of-frame rearrangements, and the results were checked against IGoR. In a later analysis, TCR-TCR, TCR-HLA and TCR-CMV co-occurrence was scored with hypergeometric tests, and a repertoire-size bias correction was applied to TCR pairs. A later analysis estimated false discovery rates by permuting HLA or CMV assignments 20 times. A later analysis grouped co-occurring TCRs with DBSCAN, adding TCRdist sequence similarity when clustering within HLA-allele-positive subsets. Co-occurrence clustering excluded repertoires with fewer than 30,000 or more than 120,000 public chains, plus five with anomalous nucleotide sharing. TCRdb took this table from immuneACCESS and kept in-frame rearrangements with V and J called. Such tables lack part of the clones; where checked against another copy, unresolved V genes explain under half of the gap, and the rest is unexplained. The D gene and trimming were derived from the DNA, and the V and J assignments and clone size from that table. The sample yields 75,000 to 90,000 clones; around 79% were counted once. The ten biggest clones cover about an eighth of the sample.

On the study overall, not on this receptor specifically: Linkage disequilibrium might explain the correlated functional status among segregating V segments, but an unknown experimental factor could not be ruled out. Most CMV-associated TCR beta chains appeared to be HLA-restricted in a later analysis, and the HLA associations seemed to be driven largely by CMV exposure. This cohort had only TCR beta chains sequenced, and the lack of alpha or paired-chain data limited which features could be detected. A later analysis found that HLA-associated TCR beta chains were more clonally expanded and had lower generation probabilities than equally common non-associated chains. In a later analysis, several top co-occurrence clusters were reported to appear linked to parvovirus B19, influenza, CMV and Epstein-Barr virus. The study listed 150 to 200 TCR beta chains as associated with cytomegalovirus. Some IMGT-functional V segments, including TRBV6-2 and TRBV6-3, could not be distinguished by the 87-base-pair reads and were therefore excluded. A few of the identified cytomegalovirus-associated TCR beta chains were confirmed in vitro to be specific for cytomegalovirus antigens. HLA typing was unavailable for some donors at each locus, so association tests used only the typed subset. In a later analysis, TCR association rates were found to vary across HLA loci, with the most associated TCRs seen for DRB1 alleles and the fewest for HLA-C alleles. According to a later genetic analysis, donors in an Asian-associated ancestry cluster had fewer N-insertions in productive TCRs than the roughly 700-donor mean. Most TCR sequences were seen in very few donors, while some public TCRs were found in many individuals. CMV serostatus was the only immune exposure information available for the cohort. The presence/absence analyses assumed that sequencing depth was roughly uniform across donors, and that assumption may not be true. At a false discovery rate of 0.05, a later analysis linked some 18,000 TCR beta sequences to specific HLA alleles. A further reported finding was that TCR beta sequences accurately predicted the HLA-A and HLA-B alleles for most subjects in the first cohort. When HLA alleles, especially DR and DQ, strongly co-occurred, attributing TCR associations to individual alleles was difficult. In a later genetic analysis, a missense DCLRE1C variant was associated with V-gene and J-gene trimming of TCR beta chains, and the association was replicated in an independent cohort. A cluster of highly shared sequence variants was judged likely to be a technical artifact of the sequencing pipeline. The authors suggested that the approach could potentially be extended to other disease states and immunological phenotypes. An earlier analysis of approximately 530 of the donors showed that most TCR beta V segments appeared in productive rearrangements either about 90% or about 30% of the time, which broadly matched IMGT annotations. Some 15 rarely observed V segments, including chromosome 9 orphons, were excluded from the earlier analysis of some 590 of the donors because counts were too low. The classifier was reported to diagnose cytomegalovirus status with high specificity and sensitivity in both the original and validation cohorts.

The CDR3 spans 13 residues, from the cysteine through the phenylalanine. Of all the DNA, just the CDR3 is kept, 39 bases in frame from base 1. V is cut by 0 bases and J by 8 bases, and the space between the germline ends is 9 bases. CDR1 and CDR2, looked up from the germline V gene (reference sequence), are SGHKS and YYEKEE. As for this clone: The specificity of this receptor is unknown. One base away there is no much larger clone; base qualities are not given.

The cohort consisted of approximately 670 healthy bone marrow donors. All cohort members were sampled while nominally healthy, although unrecorded immune exposures were likely present. CMV serostatus was recorded as positive for 250 to 300 and negative for about 50% of the roughly 670 cohort members, whereas no CMV serostatus was recorded for the donor in question. A peripheral blood sample was collected from each donor, and TCR beta sequencing was performed on peripheral blood mononuclear cells. Genomic DNA was extracted from the blood cell samples with the Qiagen DNeasy Blood Extraction Kit. This chain joins TRBV5-5 to TRBJ2-1; 5 matching bases give a weak D call of TRBD2. Sequenced: PBMCs. The TCR was taken from a human donor in good health. The CDR3 corresponds to CASSLGGWDEQFF. The DNA reads as follows: TGTGCCAGCAGCTTGGGAGGGTGGGATGAGCAGTTCTTC.